This T cell receptor beta chain was found in a study of cytomegalovirus exposure and HLA in healthy donors. Study conclusions and caveats: The study flagged fewer than 200 TCR beta chains as cytomegalovirus-associated. One cluster of highly shared sequence variants probably arose as a sequencing artifact. Earlier results showed most TCR beta V segments being productive about 90% or about 30% of the time. Published work reported that the classifier diagnosed cytomegalovirus status with high specificity and sensitivity.

Concerning this clone: Its antigen remains unknown.

The PCR ran on 60 Vbeta and 13 Jbeta primers. The protocol was immunoSEQ multiplex PCR, while the TCRdb copy is restricted to in-frame clones and leaves out a portion. The sample holds 130,000 or so clones, 77% seen once. The V and J ends lost 0 bases and 4 bases, in that order; junction bases with no gene match: 4. CDR1 SGHDN and CDR2 FVKESK come from the germline V gene. This CDR3 has 15 amino acids. V is TRBV14 and J is TRBJ2-7; 9 bases agree with TRBD1. Material: PBMCs. This sequence was found in a female donor in good health and CMV-seronegative. CDR3 protein: CASSQDPGQGYEQYF. The CDR3 DNA sequence: TGTGCCAGCAGCCAAGATCCGGGACAGGGTTACGAGCAGTACTTC.